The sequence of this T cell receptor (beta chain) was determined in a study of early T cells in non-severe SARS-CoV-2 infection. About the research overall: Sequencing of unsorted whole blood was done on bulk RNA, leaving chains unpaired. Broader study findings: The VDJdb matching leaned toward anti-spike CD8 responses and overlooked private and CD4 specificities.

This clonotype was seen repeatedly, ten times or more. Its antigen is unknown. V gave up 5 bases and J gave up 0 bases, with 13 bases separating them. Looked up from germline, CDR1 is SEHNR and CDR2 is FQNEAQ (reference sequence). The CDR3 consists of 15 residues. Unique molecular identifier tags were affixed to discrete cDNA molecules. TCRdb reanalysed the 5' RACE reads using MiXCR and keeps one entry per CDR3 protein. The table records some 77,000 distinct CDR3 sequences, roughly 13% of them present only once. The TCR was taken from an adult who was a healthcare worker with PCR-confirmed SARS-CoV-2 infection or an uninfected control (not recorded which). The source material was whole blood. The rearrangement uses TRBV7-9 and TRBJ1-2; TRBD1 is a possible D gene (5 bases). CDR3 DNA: TGTGCCAGCAGCACAATGACAGCAGCTAACTATGGCTACACCTTC. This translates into CASSTMTAANYGYTF.